This TCR beta chain was captured by sequencing in a study of T-cell memory formation after mild COVID-19. MiXCR, run by TCRdb on the 5' RACE reads, gives a single entry per CDR3 protein. The repertoire holds about 360,000 distinct CDR3 sequences, with over 13% as singletons. This clonotype was seen more than once but under ten times. The antigen is unknown. Germline V gives CDR1 SQVTM, CDR2 ANQGSEA. This CDR3 is built from 13 residues. V was clipped by 7 bases and J by 2 bases; unmatched bases: 7. Study-wide results and limits: Among CD4+ contracting clones, most were CM and EM, and CD8+ ones EMRA.

The TCR comes from a man aged 18 to 30 who had mild COVID-19 (a few samples of this study predate the infection). Cell type and time point are not known. Sequencing was done on a sample of PBMCs or a T cell subset sorted from them (not recorded which). The chain combines TRBV29-1 with TRBJ1-2; 7 positions agree with TRBD1. This chain's CDR3 is CSASTGMNYGYTF. The CDR3, as DNA: TGCAGCGCTTCGACAGGGATGAACTATGGCTACACCTTC.